The 2 T cell receptor beta chains presented below share a single source sample, sequenced in a study of resident and recirculating memory T cells in vitiligo. Here immunoSEQ multiplex PCR was the method, and the copy in TCRdb shows in-frame clones only, minus some. The sample lists roughly 76,000 clones, approximately 89% occurring once. Sequencing used blood. These TCRs come from a male donor with vitiligo.

The chain couples TRBV2 to TRBJ2-1; 9 positions agree with TRBD2. This CDR3 region has 16 residues. Germline V gene lookup returns CDR1 SNHLY and CDR2 FYNNEI. V gave up 4 bases and J gave up 9 bases; unmatched junction bases: 13. Here the CDR3 DNA reads TGTGCCAGCAGTGCCGGGGCAGCGGGAGGCTTACTTGAGCAGTTCTTC. Translation gives CASSAGAAGGLLEQFF.

This clone has a handful of counts. One end of the junction fails to match germline, which may point to a read error. The chain carries TRBV7-7 and TRBJ1-1, with TRBD1 matching 7 bases. The V gene's germline CDR1 is SSHAT and CDR2 FNYEAQ (reference sequence). This CDR3 spans 14 amino acids. CDR3 coding DNA: TGTGCTAGCAGCCCCCTGATGGGACAGTTTGAAGCTTTCTTT. Its protein is CASSPLMGQFEAFF.